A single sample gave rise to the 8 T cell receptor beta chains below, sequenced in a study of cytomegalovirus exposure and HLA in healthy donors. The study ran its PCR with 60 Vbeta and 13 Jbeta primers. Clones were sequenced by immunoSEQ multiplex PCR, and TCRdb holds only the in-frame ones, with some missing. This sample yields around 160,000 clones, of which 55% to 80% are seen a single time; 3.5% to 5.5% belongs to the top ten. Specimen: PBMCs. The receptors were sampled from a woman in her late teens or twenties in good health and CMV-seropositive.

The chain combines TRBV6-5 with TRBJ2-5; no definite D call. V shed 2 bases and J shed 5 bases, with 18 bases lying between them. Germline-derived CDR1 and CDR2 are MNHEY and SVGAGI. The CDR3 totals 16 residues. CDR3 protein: CASSYHRSSLLETQYF. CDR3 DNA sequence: TGTGCCAGCAGTTACCACCGGTCCTCACTCCTGGAGACCCAGTACTTC.

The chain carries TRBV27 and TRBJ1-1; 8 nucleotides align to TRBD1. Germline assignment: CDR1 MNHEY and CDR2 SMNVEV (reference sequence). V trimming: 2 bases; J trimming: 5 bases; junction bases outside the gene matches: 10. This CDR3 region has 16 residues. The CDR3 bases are TGTGCCAGCAGTTTACGGACAGGGCGAGTGGGGACTGAAGCTTTCTTT. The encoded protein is CASSLRTGRVGTEAFF.

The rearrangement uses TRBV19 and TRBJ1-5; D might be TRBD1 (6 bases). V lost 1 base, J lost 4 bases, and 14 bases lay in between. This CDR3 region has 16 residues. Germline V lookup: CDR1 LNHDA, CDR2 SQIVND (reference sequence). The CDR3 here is CASSIGTDRWNQPQHF. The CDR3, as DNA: TGTGCCAGTAGTATAGGGACAGACAGGTGGAATCAGCCCCAGCATTTT.

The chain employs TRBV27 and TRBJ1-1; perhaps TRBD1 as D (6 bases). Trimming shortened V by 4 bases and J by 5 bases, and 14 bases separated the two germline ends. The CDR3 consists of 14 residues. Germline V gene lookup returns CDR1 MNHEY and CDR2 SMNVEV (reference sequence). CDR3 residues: CASSWGGYVTEAFF. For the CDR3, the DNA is TGTGCCAGCAGTTGGGGGGGCTATGTTACTGAAGCTTTCTTT.

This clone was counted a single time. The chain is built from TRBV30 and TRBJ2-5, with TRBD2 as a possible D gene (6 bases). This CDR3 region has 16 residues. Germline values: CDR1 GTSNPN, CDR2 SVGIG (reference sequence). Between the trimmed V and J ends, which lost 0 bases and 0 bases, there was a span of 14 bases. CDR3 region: CAWSVGLAVYQETQYF. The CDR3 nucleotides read TGTGCCTGGAGTGTAGGTTTAGCGGTGTACCAAGAGACCCAGTACTTC.

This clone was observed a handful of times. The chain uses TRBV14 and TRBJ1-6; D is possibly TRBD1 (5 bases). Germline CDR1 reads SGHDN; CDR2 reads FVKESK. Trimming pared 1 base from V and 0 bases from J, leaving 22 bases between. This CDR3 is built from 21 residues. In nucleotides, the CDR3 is TGTGCCAGCAGCCAAGTACCCTCGGTAGGAGAAAGGGGCTCCTATAATTCACCCCTCCACTTT. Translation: CASSQVPSVGERGSYNSPLHF.

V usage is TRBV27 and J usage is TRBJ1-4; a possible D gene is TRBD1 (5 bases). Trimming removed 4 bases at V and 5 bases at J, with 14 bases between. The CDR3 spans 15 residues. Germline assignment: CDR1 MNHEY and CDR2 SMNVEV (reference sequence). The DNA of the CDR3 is TGTGCCAGCAGTTCCACGGGGGGACGAAATGAAAAACTGTTTTTT. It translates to CASSSTGGRNEKLFF.

This CDR3 is CASSRNALAGVLSYEQYF. In DNA form, the CDR3 reads TGTGCCAGCAGCCGGAACGCCCTAGCGGGGGTGTTATCCTACGAGCAGTACTTC. The chain uses TRBV14 and TRBJ2-7, with 10 positions matching TRBD2. Trimming took 4 bases from V and 1 from J; bases not matched to a gene: 13. The germline V gene has CDR1 SGHDN and CDR2 FVKESK. This CDR3 has 18 amino acids.